The 21 T cell receptor beta chains reported below all come from one sample, sequenced in a study of blood T cell repertoires in COVID-19. Some clones are missing from TCRdb's copy, which holds only in-frame ones; the method was immunoSEQ multiplex PCR. The sample records roughly 90,000 clones, approximately 82% being singletons. The sequencing sample was made of peripheral blood. Every receptor here comes from a woman aged 70 to 79 with acute or convalescent COVID-19.

This chain joins TRBV9 and TRBJ1-1; TRBD1 is a possible D gene (5 bases). The germline V and J ends were trimmed by 4 bases and 8 bases, with 15 bases remaining between them. The CDR3 length is 13 residues. Germline V gene data show CDR1 as SGDLS and CDR2 as YYNGEE. CDR3 loop: CASSQQWGREAFF. The DNA for the CDR3 is TGTGCCAGCAGCCAACAATGGGGCAGGGAAGCTTTCTTT.

V usage is TRBV5-5 and J usage is TRBJ2-7; a weak D match, TRBD1 (6 bases). Deletions cut 3 bases from V and 2 bases from J, with 12 bases between. The CDR3 runs 14 residues. CDR1 SGHKS and CDR2 YYEKEE come from the germline V gene (reference sequence). CDR3 in amino acids: CASSSYRETYEQYF. The CDR3 DNA reads TGTGCCAGCAGCTCCTACAGGGAAACCTACGAGCAGTACTTC.

The chain recombines TRBV10-3 with TRBJ2-2; 13 nucleotides line up with TRBD2. The CDR3 is 15 residues long. Germline lookup yields CDR1 ENHRY and CDR2 SYGVKD. V dropped 10 bases and J dropped 4; count of bases not matched to a gene: 6. CDR3 sequence (DNA): TGTGCCACCAAGACTAGCGGGGGGTTCACCGGGGAGCTGTTTTTT. This sequence encodes CATKTSGGFTGELFF.

The chain combines TRBV5-6 with TRBJ2-3, with 10 bases lining up with TRBD2. CDR1 SGHDT and CDR2 YYEEEE come from the germline V gene. J gave up 2 bases and V 2 bases, and 5 bases lay outside the gene matches. This CDR3 region has 16 residues. DNA of the CDR3: TGTGCCAGCAGCTTCCCTCTAGCGGGGGACACAGATACGCAGTATTTT. It yields the protein CASSFPLAGDTDTQYF. The whole variable domain, remainder taken from reference TRBV5-6 and TRBJ2-3, is DAGVTQSPTHLIKTRGQQVTLRCSPKSGHDTVSWYQQALGQGPQFIFQYYEEEERQRGNFPDRFSGHQFPNYSSELNVNALLLGDSALYLCASSFPLAGDTDTQYFGPGTRLTVL.

The chain recombines TRBV5-4 with TRBJ2-1, with 13 bases aligning to TRBD2. The CDR3 runs to 16 residues. Per germline, CDR1 SGHNT and CDR2 YYREEE (reference sequence). The V segment lost 4 bases and the J segment 5 bases; nucleotides outside the gene matches: 6. CDR3 nucleotide sequence: TGTGCCAGCAGCCGACCCGGACTAGCGGGGGACAATGAGCAGTTCTTC. Translated, it gives CASSRPGLAGDNEQFF.

This clone is a singleton in its sample. The J gene is TRBJ1-1, the V gene TRBV28, with D hard to call. Between the trimmed V and J ends, which lost 2 bases and 1 base, there was a span of 8 bases. The CDR3 has 14 residues. Germline CDR1 is MDHEN and CDR2 is SYDVKM. The CDR3 sequence: CASSLGGPNTEAFF. The CDR3 region has the DNA TGTGCCAGCAGTTTAGGAGGCCCGAACACTGAAGCTTTCTTT.

The chain uses TRBV5-1 and TRBJ2-5; TRBD2 matches 10 bases. Germline loops: CDR1 SGHRS, CDR2 YFSETQ. J gave up 4 bases and V 0 bases, and 9 bases lay outside the gene matches. This CDR3 contains 17 residues. The CDR3 region is CASSLEEALAGLETQYF. Here the CDR3 DNA reads TGCGCCAGCAGCTTGGAAGAGGCACTAGCGGGGTTAGAGACCCAGTACTTC.

V gene TRBV30 combines with J gene TRBJ2-7, with 9 bases identical to TRBD1. The J segment lost 3 bases and the V segment lost 4 bases, leaving 4 bases of the junction unmatched. The CDR3 contains 13 residues. CDR1 and CDR2 (germline): GTSNPN, SVGIG (reference sequence). CDR3 protein: CAWITTGGYEQYF. The CDR3 nucleotides are TGTGCCTGGATTACGACAGGGGGCTACGAGCAGTACTTC.

V gene TRBV6-2 or TRBV6-3 combines with J gene TRBJ2-2; a possible D gene is TRBD1 (5 bases). V was shortened by 2 bases and J by 0 bases, with 10 bases between the two germline ends. From germline, CDR1 is MNHEY and CDR2 SVGEGT. The CDR3 length is 16 residues. The CDR3 region has the DNA TGTGCCAGCAGTTACCAGGGCCATGCGAACACCGGGGAGCTGTTTTTT. Residues: CASSYQGHANTGELFF.

CDR3: CASNRQQNYGYTF. DNA for the CDR3: TGTGCCAGCAATCGTCAACAGAACTATGGCTACACCTTC. V and J are TRBV12-3 or TRBV12-4 and TRBJ1-2; D is undetermined. Trimming stripped 7 bases from V and 2 bases from J, with 11 bases between. The CDR3 is 13 residues long.

V and J are TRBV30 and TRBJ2-1, with 9 bases matching TRBD1. This CDR3 contains 15 residues. J gave up 3 bases and V 4 bases, and 7 bases lay outside the gene matches. CDR1 and CDR2 (germline): GTSNPN, SVGIG (reference sequence). The CDR3 bases are TGTGCCTGGACAACGGGACAGGGTATCTACAATGAGCAGTTCTTC. Encoded protein: CAWTTGQGIYNEQFF.

The chain couples TRBV29-1 to TRBJ2-5, with TRBD2 matching 7 bases. The CDR3 has 13 amino acids. J lost 10 bases, V lost 4 bases, and 12 bases had no gene match. Germline values: CDR1 SQVTM, CDR2 ANQGSEA. The CDR3, as DNA: TGCAGCGTTGTTCACGGAGGGGCGGGGGACCAGTACTTC. The encoded protein is CSVVHGGAGDQYF.

The genes are TRBV18 and TRBJ2-5; no reliable D call. Germline CDR1 is KGHSH and CDR2 is LQKENI. This CDR3 has 13 amino acids. The germline V and J ends were trimmed by 5 bases and 4 bases, with 11 bases remaining between them. CDR3 coding DNA: TGTGCCAGCTCAGAGTCAAAACGAGAGACCCAGTACTTC. It translates to CASSESKRETQYF.

V and J are TRBV4-2 and TRBJ2-4, with TRBD1 identical over 9 bases. This CDR3 has 15 amino acids. Trimming took 2 bases from V and 8 from J; bases not matched to a gene: 7. Germline assignment: CDR1 LGHNA and CDR2 YNFKEQ. CDR3 loop: CASSQSGTGIDIQYF. CDR3 bases: TGTGCCAGCAGCCAATCCGGGACAGGGATAGACATTCAGTACTTC.

The genes are TRBV6-1 and TRBJ2-5; D call uncertain. Germline CDR1 reads MNHNS; CDR2 reads SASEGT. The CDR3 loop spans 14 amino acids. Trimming removed 2 bases at V and 5 bases at J, with 12 bases between. The CDR3 sequence is CASSEMAPKETQYF. The CDR3 DNA reads TGTGCCAGCAGTGAAATGGCCCCAAAGGAGACCCAGTACTTC.

The CDR3 DNA reads TGCGCCAGCAGCTTGGGACTAGCGGGGGGGTATGAGCAGTTCTTC. Translated, it gives CASSLGLAGGYEQFF. V and J are TRBV5-1 and TRBJ2-1; 14 positions agree with TRBD2. Losses at the gene ends were 0 bases for V and 8 bases for J; bases not matched to a gene: 1. CDR3 size: 15 residues. Germline V CDR1 and CDR2: SGHRS, YFSETQ.

The chain joins TRBV18 to TRBJ1-5; D not certain. Germline values: CDR1 KGHSH, CDR2 LQKENI. Trimming took 2 bases from V and 6 from J, leaving 8 bases between them. CDR3 size: 13 residues. For the CDR3, the DNA is TGTGCCAGCTCACCAAGGGAGACTCAGCCCCAGCATTTT. This sequence encodes CASSPRETQPQHF. The entire variable domain, with the rest obtained from reference TRBV18 and TRBJ1-5, is as follows: NAGVMQNPRHLVRRRGQEARLRCSPMKGHSHVYWYRQLPEEGLKFMVYLQKENIIDESGMPKERFSAEFPKEGPSILRIQQVVRGDSAAYFCASSPRETQPQHFGDGTRLSIL.

The chain has TRBV6-1 and TRBJ1-3, with D unclear. Germline values: CDR1 MNHNS, CDR2 SASEGT. The V end lost 2 bases, the J end lost 0 bases, and 11 bases lay between the germline ends. This CDR3 is 16 amino acids long. The CDR3 loop reads CASSEMAGYSGNTIYF. DNA for the CDR3: TGTGCCAGCAGTGAAATGGCCGGGTACTCTGGAAACACCATATATTTT.

This sequence joins TRBV5-1 and TRBJ1-1, with D possibly TRBD1 on 5 matching bases. This CDR3 region has 15 residues. Trimming shortened V by 1 base and J by 1 base, and 11 bases separated the two germline ends. The V gene's germline CDR1 is SGHRS and CDR2 YFSETQ. For the CDR3, the DNA is TGCGCCAGCAGCTTGCGGGAGGGGACGAACACTGAAGCTTTCTTT. As protein: CASSLREGTNTEAFF.

This clone showed up just a few times. The chain is built from TRBV6-5 and TRBJ2-7; TRBD1 matches at 7 bases. This CDR3 comprises 14 residues. Germline CDR1 is MNHEY and CDR2 is SVGAGI. The junction had 9 bases not matched to a gene; V was cut back by 7 bases and J by 3 bases. DNA for the CDR3: TGTGCCAGCAAACCATCGGACAGGTTCTACGAGCAGTACTTC. Protein product: CASKPSDRFYEQYF.

V gene TRBV3-1 (or the pseudogene TRBV3-2) combines with J gene TRBJ1-4; 8 nucleotides align to TRBD1. In germline, CDR1 is LGHDT, CDR2 YNNKEL (reference sequence). V lost 0 bases to trimming and J lost 7 bases; unmatched junction nucleotides: 4. The CDR3 is 15 amino acids. CDR3 sequence reads: CASSQDSDRAEKLFF. The CDR3, as DNA: TGTGCCAGCAGCCAAGATTCGGACAGGGCTGAAAAACTGTTTTTT.